Below are 20 T cell receptor beta chains sequenced from a single sample in a study of cytomegalovirus exposure and HLA in healthy donors. PCR was performed using 60 Vbeta and 13 Jbeta primers. Some clones are missing from TCRdb's copy, which holds only in-frame ones; the method was immunoSEQ multiplex PCR. The sample yields approximately 110,000 clones, over 60% seen once. The source material was PBMCs. The receptor source for this set is a woman aged 40-49 years in good health and CMV-seropositive.

This clone was seen a few times. The rearrangement joins TRBV29-1 to TRBJ1-1, with D tentatively TRBD1 (6 bases). The V gene's germline CDR1 is SQVTM and CDR2 ANQGSEA. With 7 bases removed from V and 4 bases from J, the gap between germline ends came to 16 bases. The CDR3 totals 13 residues. The CDR3 reads CSALRGLGTEAFF. The CDR3 DNA follows: TGCAGCGCCCTTAGGGGGTTGGGCACTGAAGCTTTCTTT.

CDR3 sequence (DNA): TGCGCCAGCAGCATGGGGGACTGGACGCCCCAGTACTTC. It is translated as CASSMGDWTPQYF. This sequence joins TRBV5-1 and TRBJ2-5, with a weak D call TRBD2 (6 bases). This CDR3 has 13 residues. V dropped 4 bases and J dropped 9 bases, with 16 bases sitting between them. Germline loops: CDR1 SGHRS, CDR2 YFSETQ.

This chain links TRBV29-1 with TRBJ2-1; 8 nucleotides agree with TRBD1. The V and J ends lost 3 bases and 6 bases, in that order; junction bases with no gene match: 1. The CDR3 has 12 residues. Germline CDR1 and CDR2: SQVTM and ANQGSEA. The CDR3 nucleotides read TGCAGCGTTGATGGACAGGGCAATGAGCAGTTCTTC. Protein: CSVDGQGNEQFF.

J is TRBJ2-7 and V is TRBV11-2, with 10 bases matching TRBD2. The CDR3 loop spans 15 amino acids. With V trimmed by 2 bases and J by 2 bases, 3 bases remained unmatched. The germline V gene encodes CDR1 SGHAT and CDR2 FQNNGV. CDR3 nucleotides: TGTGCCAGCAGCTTACTAGCGGGAGACACCTACGAGCAGTACTTC. This codes for CASSLLAGDTYEQYF.

This chain connects TRBV6-5 to TRBJ1-1; D possibly corresponds to TRBD1 (5 bases). This CDR3 has 14 residues. In germline, CDR1 is MNHEY, CDR2 SVGAGI. The V end was cut by 7 bases, the J end by 5 bases, with 17 bases between. CDR3 sequence (DNA): TGTGCCAGCAATGTCGGACGCCGGGGGACTGAAGCTTTCTTT. This codes for CASNVGRRGTEAFF.

CDR3 sequence: CAISEPGTSNEQFF. The DNA of the CDR3 is TGTGCCATCAGTGAGCCCGGGACTAGTAATGAGCAGTTCTTC. The rearrangement uses TRBV10-3 and TRBJ2-1, with 8 bases aligning to TRBD2. The germline gives CDR1 ENHRY, CDR2 SYGVKD. V shed 2 bases and J 7 bases; nucleotides not matched to a gene: 4. The CDR3 is 14 amino acids.

The V and J genes are TRBV2 and TRBJ2-5; D is ambiguous. Trimming stripped 7 bases from V and 1 base from J, with 13 bases between. This CDR3 comprises 14 residues. CDR1 and CDR2 from the germline V gene are SNHLY and FYNNEI. CDR3 sequence reads: CASNLRQTQETQYF. CDR3 DNA: TGTGCCAGCAATCTGAGACAAACCCAAGAGACCCAGTACTTC.

The gene calls are TRBV30 and TRBJ1-4, with unresolved D. Trimming took 2 bases from V and 16 from J, leaving 17 bases between them. The CDR3 is made up of 12 amino acids. Germline V gene sequence: CDR1 GTSNPN, CDR2 SVGIG (reference sequence). Here the CDR3 reads CAWSPTPATQFF. CDR3 nucleotide sequence: TGTGCCTGGAGTCCGACTCCCGCGACGCAGTTTTTT.

On this clone: One end of the junction varies from germline; a read error may be responsible. The chain is built from TRBV5-1 and TRBJ1-2; 8 nucleotides agree with TRBD1. The CDR3 sequence is 15 residues long. In germline, CDR1 is SGHRS, CDR2 YFSETQ. The CDR3 nucleotides are TGCGCCAGCAGCCGAACTGGACAGGGACAATATGACTACACCTTC. This encodes CASSRTGQGQYDYTF.

The chain combines TRBV28 with TRBJ2-1; D remains unclear. V was trimmed by 4 bases and J by 14 bases, leaving 15 bases between them. CDR1 is MDHEN, CDR2 SYDVKM, per germline. The length of the CDR3 is 12 residues. CDR3 coding DNA: TGTGCCAGCAGTTCCCCCTTGGGCCCTAAGTTCTTC. Translating gives CASSSPLGPKFF.

The CDR3 here is CATSRGQGDSTEAFF. The CDR3 DNA reads as TGTGCCACCAGCAGAGGGCAGGGGGATTCGACTGAAGCTTTCTTT. The chain has TRBV15 and TRBJ1-1, with 7 nucleotides matching TRBD1. The CDR3 runs 15 residues. V was pared by 1 base and J by 5 bases, with 7 bases of the junction left unmatched. Germline V CDR1 and CDR2: LNHNV, YYDKDF (reference sequence).

This rearrangement joins TRBV5-1 to TRBJ2-5; the match to TRBD1 covers 8 bases. V shed 4 bases and J 5 bases; nucleotides not matched to a gene: 7. This CDR3 contains 14 residues. Germline CDR1 reads SGHRS; CDR2 reads YFSETQ. The CDR3 nucleotides read TGCGCCAGCAGCCCGGACAGGGCTGTCGAGACCCAGTACTTC. The encoded protein is CASSPDRAVETQYF.

The V gene is TRBV6-1, the J gene TRBJ1-2, with a possible D match to TRBD1 (6 bases). With 2 bases removed from V and 8 bases from J, the gap between germline ends came to 24 bases. The CDR3 is 17 residues long. The germline V gene encodes CDR1 MNHNS and CDR2 SASEGT. Here the CDR3 DNA reads TGTGCCAGCAGTGAAAGGGCAGGGGCGGAAATCTCTATGGGCTACACCTTC. Its protein product is CASSERAGAEISMGYTF.

For this clone: Sequence at one end of the junction differs from germline and may be a read error. The gene calls are TRBV29-1 and TRBJ1-4; D perhaps matches TRBD1 (6 bases). This CDR3 is 12 amino acids long. Per germline, CDR1 SQVTM and CDR2 ANQGSEA. CDR3 in DNA: TGCAGCGCCGGACAGTCTAATGGAAAACTGTTTTTT. It codes for CSAGQSNGKLFF. The full variable domain, rest sourced from reference TRBV29-1 and TRBJ1-4, is SAVISQKPSRDICQRGTSLTIQCQVDSQVTMMFWYRQQPGQSLTLIATANQGSEATYESGFVIDKFPISRPNLTFSTLTVSNMSPEDSSIYLCSAGQSNGKLFFGSGTQLSVL.

The chain carries TRBV11-2 and TRBJ2-7; D is ambiguous. Trimming stripped 1 base from V and 6 bases from J, with 19 bases between. There are 16 residues in the CDR3. Germline CDR1 is SGHAT and CDR2 is FQNNGV. The CDR3 reads CASSLVISAVSSEQYF. CDR3 sequence (DNA): TGTGCCAGCAGCTTAGTTATTTCCGCAGTCTCTTCCGAGCAGTACTTC.

This clone was observed a handful of times. V gene TRBV2 combines with J gene TRBJ1-2; 8 nucleotides agree with TRBD1. V dropped 4 bases and J dropped 6; count of bases not matched to a gene: 7. Germline V gene lookup returns CDR1 SNHLY and CDR2 FYNNEI. The CDR3 covers 14 residues. In nucleotides, the CDR3 is TGTGCCAGCAGTGGGACAGGGAGGTCGGATGGCTACACCTTC. Translation gives CASSGTGRSDGYTF.

This clone came up a few times. The chain has TRBV9 and TRBJ2-7; 8 nucleotides match TRBD2. V lost 2 bases and J lost 5; bases outside the gene matches: 9. The CDR3 is 15 amino acids. Germline CDR1 and CDR2: SGDLS and YYNGEE. For the CDR3, the DNA is TGTGCCAGCAGCGTGGGAGCGGGAGAGAACAACGAGCAGTACTTC. This gives the protein CASSVGAGENNEQYF.

This clone was observed a handful of times. The V call is TRBV5-4, the J call TRBJ2-7; 8 bases line up with TRBD2. CDR1 and CDR2 (germline): SGHNT, YYREEE (reference sequence). Unmatched junction bases numbered 9, after V lost 5 bases and J lost 5 bases. The CDR3 totals 14 residues. The CDR3 coding sequence is TGTGCCAGCAGTTTTAGCGGGAATGGCGACGAGCAGTACTTC. This gives the protein CASSFSGNGDEQYF.

V is TRBV9 and J is TRBJ2-2; D gene ambiguous. The CDR3 extends over 15 amino acids. Germline V gene sequence: CDR1 SGDLS, CDR2 YYNGEE. V was pared by 0 bases and J by 2 bases, with 8 bases between. In DNA, the CDR3 is TGTGCCAGCAGCGTAGTCGCGAAAAACACCGGGGAGCTGTTTTTT. Translation gives CASSVVAKNTGELFF.

The V call is TRBV27, the J call TRBJ2-7; 8 nucleotides line up with TRBD1. CDR3 length: 16 amino acids. With 5 bases clipped from V and 1 base from J, the junction kept 10 bases outside the gene matches. Germline V lookup: CDR1 MNHEY, CDR2 SMNVEV (reference sequence). CDR3 sequence (DNA): TGTGCCAGCAGTCCCTCGACAGGGGCGATTTCCTACGAGCAGTACTTC. Its translation: CASSPSTGAISYEQYF.